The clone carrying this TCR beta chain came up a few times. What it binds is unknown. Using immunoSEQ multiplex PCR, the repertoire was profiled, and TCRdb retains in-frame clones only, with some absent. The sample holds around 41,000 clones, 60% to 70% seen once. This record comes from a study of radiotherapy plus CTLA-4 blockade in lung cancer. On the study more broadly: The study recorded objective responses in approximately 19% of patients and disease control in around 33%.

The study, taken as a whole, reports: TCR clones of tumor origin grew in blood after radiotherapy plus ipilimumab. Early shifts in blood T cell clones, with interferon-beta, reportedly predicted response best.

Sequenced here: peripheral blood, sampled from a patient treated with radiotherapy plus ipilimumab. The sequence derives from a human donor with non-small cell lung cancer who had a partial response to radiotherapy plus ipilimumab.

Here the CDR3 DNA reads TGTGCCAGCAGTTTCCTGACAGAGCAGTACTTC. Translation: CASSFLTEQYF. V usage is TRBV6-6 and J usage is TRBJ2-5; TRBD1 is a possible D gene (5 bases). The V gene's germline CDR1 is MNHNY and CDR2 SVGAGI (reference sequence). V gave up 4 bases and J gave up 11 bases, with 11 bases separating them. The CDR3 loop spans 11 amino acids.